The T cell receptor beta chain described here comes from a study of somatic mutations in T cells in chronic GVHD (TCRdb year 2020). Genomic DNA was isolated and then used for the TCRbeta deep sequencing. The immunoSEQ assay, provided as a commercial service, was used for TCRbeta CDR3 sequencing and initial data processing. Per the source publication's procedure: Reads were demultiplexed, adapter and primer sequences were removed, similar clones were merged by frequency-ratio clustering, and V, D, J genes were annotated with IMGT. Imported from immuneACCESS, the table was reduced by TCRdb to in-frame sequences with V and J called. These copies leave out some clones; in studies compared against another copy, an unresolved V gene accounts for under half, and the cause of the remainder is not known. V and J calls and clone size are those listed in that table; D and trimming were worked out from the DNA. The sample table lists around 800 clones, 82% of them with a count of one. Together, the top ten hold nearly 70% of the sample.

In the germline V gene (reference sequence), CDR1 corresponds to GTSNPN and CDR2 to SVGIG. Trimming costs V 0 bases and J 7 bases, and their ends lie 13 bases apart. Spanning cysteine to phenylalanine, the CDR3 consists of 14 amino acids. The CDR3 DNA has 42 bases and is translated from base 1. Points on this clone: Its specific antigen is unknown. No base quality information exists; no much larger clone differs at one position.

For sorting, cells were stained with anti-CD3, anti-CD4, anti-CD8 and a Vbeta20 antibody from the IOTest Beta Mark kit and sorted on a FACSAria III to a purity above 99%. Peripheral blood was collected in sodium heparin tubes, and mononuclear cells were isolated by Ficoll-Paque PLUS density gradient centrifugation. CD4+ Vbeta20+, CD4+ Vbeta20-, and CD8+ T cell fractions were FACS-sorted before TCRbeta deep sequencing. The chain was built from TRBV30 and TRBJ1-5, with a tentative D gene TRBD1 over 6 matching bases. Sequenced sample: Vbeta20-positive CD4+ T cells from blood. Explained via the paper, the cell subset or site label denotes: CD4+ T cells sorted for TCR Vbeta20 (TRBV30-01) positivity by flow cytometry. The TCR comes from a male patient in his fifties with chronic graft-versus-host disease. After a transplant, some T cells may have been passed on by the graft donor. The nucleotides read TGTGCCTGGAGTGTAGGTGACAGGAAGCAGCCCCAGCATTTT. Translation gives CAWSVGDRKQPQHF.